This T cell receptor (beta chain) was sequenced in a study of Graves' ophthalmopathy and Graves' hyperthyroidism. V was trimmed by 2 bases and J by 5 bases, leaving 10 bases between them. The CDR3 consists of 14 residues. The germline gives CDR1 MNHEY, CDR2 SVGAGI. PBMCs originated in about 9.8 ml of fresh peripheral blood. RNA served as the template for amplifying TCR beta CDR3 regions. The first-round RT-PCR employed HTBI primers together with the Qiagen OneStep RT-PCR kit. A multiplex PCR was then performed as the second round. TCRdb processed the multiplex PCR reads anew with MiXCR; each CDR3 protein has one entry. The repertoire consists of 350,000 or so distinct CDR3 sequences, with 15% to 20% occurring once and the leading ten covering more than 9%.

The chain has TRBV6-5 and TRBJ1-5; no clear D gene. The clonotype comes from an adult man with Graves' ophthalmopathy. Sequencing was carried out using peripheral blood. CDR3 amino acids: CASSYGSGDQPQHF. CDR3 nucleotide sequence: TGTGCCAGCAGTTACGGGTCCGGGGATCAGCCCCAGCATTTT.